The 11 T cell receptor beta chains below come from one sample, sequenced in a study of blood T cell repertoires in COVID-19. Libraries were prepared by immunoSEQ multiplex PCR; TCRdb keeps only in-frame clonotypes and omits some of them. Of about 250,000 clones detected, 84% appear once; the ten largest clones hold roughly 4%. Sequences were obtained from peripheral blood. The receptors shown here come from a man aged 45-65 years with acute or convalescent COVID-19.

The rearrangement links TRBV4-1 to TRBJ1-6; tentative D call: TRBD1 (5 bases). This CDR3 comprises 15 residues. In germline, CDR1 is MGHRA, CDR2 YSYEKL. V lost 1 base and J lost 5, with 9 bases in between. Here the CDR3 DNA reads TGCGCCAGCAGCCAAGTTGGGGCGGATAATTCACCCCTCCACTTT. Residues: CASSQVGADNSPLHF.

This clone has just a few counts. V gene TRBV5-1 combines with J gene TRBJ1-2; D gene ambiguous. Germline V gene data show CDR1 as SGHRS and CDR2 as YFSETQ. Trimming stripped 0 bases from V and 6 bases from J, with 6 bases between. This CDR3 region has 12 residues. CDR3 nucleotide sequence: TGCGCCAGCAGCTTGGCTGCGGATGGCTACACCTTC. Its protein is CASSLAADGYTF.

This chain links TRBV9 with TRBJ2-1; 11 bases line up with TRBD2. The CDR3 is 16 residues long. The germline gives CDR1 SGDLS, CDR2 YYNGEE. V was pared by 0 bases and J by 6 bases, with 5 bases of the junction left unmatched. CDR3 DNA sequence: TGTGCCAGCAGCGTAGTTAGCGGGAGGGCCGGCAATGAGCAGTTCTTC. Its protein is CASSVVSGRAGNEQFF.

The chain carries TRBV9 and TRBJ2-5; 9 bases match TRBD1. Germline assignment: CDR1 SGDLS and CDR2 YYNGEE. The CDR3 has 15 amino acids. The junction had 5 bases not matched to a gene; V was cut back by 0 bases and J by 5 bases. The CDR3 nucleotides are TGTGCCAGCAGCGTAGTGGGACAGGGAGGGGAGACCCAGTACTTC. This sequence encodes CASSVVGQGGETQYF.

This sequence joins TRBV30 and TRBJ2-7; 7 bases are a match to TRBD1. The length of the CDR3 is 15 residues. Germline V gene sequence: CDR1 GTSNPN, CDR2 SVGIG (reference sequence). V was clipped by 1 base and J by 0 bases; unmatched bases: 6. CDR3 sequence (DNA): TGTGCCTGGAGTGATCATAGGGACAGCTCCTACGAGCAGTACTTC. Translated: CAWSDHRDSSYEQYF.

This rearrangement joins TRBV5-1 to TRBJ1-1; D is ambiguous. Germline values: CDR1 SGHRS, CDR2 YFSETQ. Trimming took 0 bases from V and 7 from J, leaving 10 bases between them. The CDR3 loop spans 13 amino acids. CDR3 amino acids: CASSLGQAGEAFF. The CDR3 DNA follows: TGCGCCAGCAGCTTGGGGCAGGCGGGTGAAGCTTTCTTT.

The chain employs TRBV30 and TRBJ2-5, with 8 bases lining up with TRBD2. Germline CDR1 reads GTSNPN; CDR2 reads SVGIG (reference sequence). The CDR3 consists of 16 residues. V shed 2 bases and J 5 bases; nucleotides not matched to a gene: 13. CDR3 coding DNA: TGTGCCTGGAGTTCCCTAGTCAGCGGGAGTTTGGAGACCCAGTACTTC. Translated, it gives CAWSSLVSGSLETQYF.

This sequence joins TRBV2 and TRBJ1-4; weak D call: TRBD1 (5 bases). V dropped 7 bases and J dropped 7 bases, with 19 bases sitting between them. Germline lookup yields CDR1 SNHLY and CDR2 FYNNEI. There are 15 residues in the CDR3. CDR3 nucleotides: TGTGCCAGCAATGACAACAGGTGGGGGGGTGAAAAACTGTTTTTT. Encoded protein: CASNDNRWGGEKLFF.

The rearrangement links TRBV5-5 to TRBJ2-7; D gene unclear. The CDR3 is 18 amino acids. Trimming removed 4 bases from V and 0 bases from J, with 23 bases in between. Per the germline V gene, CDR1 is SGHKS and CDR2 is YYEKEE (reference sequence). The CDR3, as DNA: TGTGCCAGCAGCCCAGGCCCCCGTCGACCCAAGAGCTCCTACGAGCAGTACTTC. Its protein is CASSPGPRRPKSSYEQYF.

The chain combines TRBV5-1 with TRBJ1-4; D is perhaps TRBD1 (6 bases). V was pared by 1 base and J by 3 bases, with 10 bases between. The CDR3 runs 15 residues. CDR1 SGHRS and CDR2 YFSETQ come from the germline V gene. CDR3 bases: TGCGCCAGCAGCTTGTTGTCAGGGGCTAATGAAAAACTGTTTTTT. Its protein is CASSLLSGANEKLFF.

The gene calls are TRBV2 and TRBJ1-2; D is unresolved. V lost 6 bases to trimming and J lost 0 bases, with 11 bases between them. This CDR3 is 14 amino acids long. From germline, CDR1 is SNHLY and CDR2 FYNNEI. The DNA for the CDR3 is TGTGCCAGCAGAGACGGGAGAGCTAACTATGGCTACACCTTC. This sequence encodes CASRDGRANYGYTF. Variable domain in full (rest from reference TRBV2 and TRBJ1-2): EPEVTQTPSHQVTQMGQEVILRCVPISNHLYFYWYRQILGQKVEFLVSFYNNEISEKSEIFDDQFSVERPDGSNFTLKIRSTKLEDSAMYFCASRDGRANYGYTFGSGTRLTVV.